This T cell receptor (beta chain) originates from a study of blood T cell repertoires in COVID-19. Repertoires were generated with immunoSEQ multiplex PCR, while TCRdb's copy carries only in-frame clones and drops some. The sample shows 300,000 to 350,000 clones, around nine tenths of them seen only once. This clone was observed once. The CDR3 is 16 amino acids. Trimming removed 0 bases at V and 3 bases at J, with 14 bases between. The germline gives CDR1 MGHRA, CDR2 YSYEKL. This rearrangement joins TRBV4-1 to TRBJ1-1; D is possibly TRBD1 (6 bases). This receptor was taken from a man aged 30-40 years who had recovered from COVID-19. The sequencing input was PBMCs or T cells enriched from blood (not recorded which). The CDR3 DNA reads as TGCGCCAGCAGCCAAGAATGGACAGACCTTTACACTGAAGCTTTCTTT. Residues: CASSQEWTDLYTEAFF.